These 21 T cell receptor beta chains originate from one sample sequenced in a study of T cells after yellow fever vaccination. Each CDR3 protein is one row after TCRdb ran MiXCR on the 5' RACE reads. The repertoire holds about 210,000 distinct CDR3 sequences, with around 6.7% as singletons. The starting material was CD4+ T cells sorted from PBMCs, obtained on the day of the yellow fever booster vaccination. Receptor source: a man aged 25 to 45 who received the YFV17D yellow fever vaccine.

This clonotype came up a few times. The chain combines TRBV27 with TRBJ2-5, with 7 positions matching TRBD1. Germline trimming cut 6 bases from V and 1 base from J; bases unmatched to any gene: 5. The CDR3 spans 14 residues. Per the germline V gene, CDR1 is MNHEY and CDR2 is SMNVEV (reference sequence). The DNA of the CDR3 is TGTGCCAGCAGAGAGACAGGGTTCCAAGAGACCCAGTACTTC. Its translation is CASRETGFQETQYF.

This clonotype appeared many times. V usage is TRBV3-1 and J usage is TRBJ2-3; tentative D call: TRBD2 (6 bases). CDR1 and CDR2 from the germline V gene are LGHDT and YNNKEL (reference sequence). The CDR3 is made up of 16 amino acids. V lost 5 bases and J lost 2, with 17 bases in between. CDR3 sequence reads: CASSWTLGGNTDTQYF. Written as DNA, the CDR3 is TGTGCCAGCAGCTGGACGCTTGGCGGGAACACAGATACGCAGTATTTT.

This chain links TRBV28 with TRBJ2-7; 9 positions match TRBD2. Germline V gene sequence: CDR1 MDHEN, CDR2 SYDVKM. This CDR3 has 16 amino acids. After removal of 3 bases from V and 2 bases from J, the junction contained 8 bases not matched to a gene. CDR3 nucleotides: TGTGCCAGCAGTTTGGTAGCGGGAGATGGGGCCTACGAGCAGTACTTC. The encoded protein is CASSLVAGDGAYEQYF.

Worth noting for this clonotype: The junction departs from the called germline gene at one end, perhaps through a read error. CDR3 in DNA: TGTGCTAGCAGCTTAGACCTGGTGGCGGCCGGAACAGATACGCAGTATTTT. It encodes CASSLDLVAAGTDTQYF. The chain joins TRBV7-7 to TRBJ2-3; D call uncertain. Germline lookup yields CDR1 SSHAT and CDR2 FNYEAQ (reference sequence). The CDR3 is made up of 17 amino acids.

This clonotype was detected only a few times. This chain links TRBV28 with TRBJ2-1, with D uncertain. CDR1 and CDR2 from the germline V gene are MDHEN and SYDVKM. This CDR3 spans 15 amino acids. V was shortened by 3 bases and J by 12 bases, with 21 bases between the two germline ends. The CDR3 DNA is TGTGCCAGCAGTTTTAAGCTACTGAGGTCCTTCGGGCAGTTCTTC. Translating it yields CASSFKLLRSFGQFF.

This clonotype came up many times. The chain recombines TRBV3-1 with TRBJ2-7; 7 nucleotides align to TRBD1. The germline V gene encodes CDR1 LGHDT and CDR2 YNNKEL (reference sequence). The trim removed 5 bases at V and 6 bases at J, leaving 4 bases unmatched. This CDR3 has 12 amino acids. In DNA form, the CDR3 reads TGTGCCAGCAGCGACAGGGTTAGCGAGCAGTACTTC. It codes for CASSDRVSEQYF.

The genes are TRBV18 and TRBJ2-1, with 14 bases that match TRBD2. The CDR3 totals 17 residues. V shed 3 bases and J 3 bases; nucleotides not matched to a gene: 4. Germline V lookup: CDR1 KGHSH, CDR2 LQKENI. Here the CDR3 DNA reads TGTGCCAGCTCACCGCCTGGACTAGCGGGGGGCTACAATGAGCAGTTCTTC. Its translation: CASSPPGLAGGYNEQFF.

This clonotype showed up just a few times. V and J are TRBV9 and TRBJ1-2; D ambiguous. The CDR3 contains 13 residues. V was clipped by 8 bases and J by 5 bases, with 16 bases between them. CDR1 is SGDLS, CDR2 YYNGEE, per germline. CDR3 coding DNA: TGTGCCAGTAAAGGGCAATTAAAGTATGGCTACACCTTC. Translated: CASKGQLKYGYTF.

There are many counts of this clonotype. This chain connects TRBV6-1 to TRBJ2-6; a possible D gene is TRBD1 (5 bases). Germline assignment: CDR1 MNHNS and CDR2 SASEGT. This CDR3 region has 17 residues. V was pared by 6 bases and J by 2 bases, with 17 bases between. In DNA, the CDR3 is TGTGCCAGCAGCAACCCAAGGGCAGGGACTGGGGCCAACGTCCTGACTTTC. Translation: CASSNPRAGTGANVLTF.

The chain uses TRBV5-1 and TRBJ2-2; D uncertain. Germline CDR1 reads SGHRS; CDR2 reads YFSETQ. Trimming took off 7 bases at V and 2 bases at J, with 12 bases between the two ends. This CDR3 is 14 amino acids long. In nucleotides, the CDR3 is TGCGCCAGCGGAGACATGGTTAACACCGGGGAGCTGTTTTTT. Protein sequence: CASGDMVNTGELFF.

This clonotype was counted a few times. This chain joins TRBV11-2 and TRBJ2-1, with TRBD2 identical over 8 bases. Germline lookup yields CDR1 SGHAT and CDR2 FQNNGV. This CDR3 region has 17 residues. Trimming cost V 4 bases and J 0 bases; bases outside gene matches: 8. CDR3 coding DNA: TGTGCCAGCAGCTCCTATAGCGGGACTAGCTCCTACAATGAGCAGTTCTTC. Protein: CASSSYSGTSSYNEQFF.

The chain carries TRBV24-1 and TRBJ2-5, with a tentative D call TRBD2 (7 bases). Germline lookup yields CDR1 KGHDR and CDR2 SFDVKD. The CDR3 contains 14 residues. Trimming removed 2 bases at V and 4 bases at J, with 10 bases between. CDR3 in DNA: TGTGCCACCAGTGATTCGGGGGGCTTAGAGACCCAGTACTTC. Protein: CATSDSGGLETQYF.

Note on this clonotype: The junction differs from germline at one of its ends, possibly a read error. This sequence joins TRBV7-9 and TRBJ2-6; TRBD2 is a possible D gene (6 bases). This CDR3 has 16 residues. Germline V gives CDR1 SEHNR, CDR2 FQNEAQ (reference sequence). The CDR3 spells CAISTSSGPGANVLTF. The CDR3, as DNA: TGTGCCATCAGCACCTCCAGCGGGCCTGGGGCCAACGTCCTGACTTTC.

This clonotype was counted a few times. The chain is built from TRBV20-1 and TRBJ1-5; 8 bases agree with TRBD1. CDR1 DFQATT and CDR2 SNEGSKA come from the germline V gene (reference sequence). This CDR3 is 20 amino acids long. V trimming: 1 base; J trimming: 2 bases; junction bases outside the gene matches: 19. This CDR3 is CSARGSGRTGRWYGNQPQHF. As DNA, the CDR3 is TGCAGTGCTAGAGGCTCGGGGCGGACAGGGAGGTGGTACGGCAATCAGCCCCAGCATTTT.

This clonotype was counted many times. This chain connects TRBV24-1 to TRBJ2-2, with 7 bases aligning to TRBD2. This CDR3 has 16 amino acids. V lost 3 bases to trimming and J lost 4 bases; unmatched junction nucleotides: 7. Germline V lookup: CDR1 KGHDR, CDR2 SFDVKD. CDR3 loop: CATSDPQAGATGELFF. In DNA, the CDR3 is TGTGCCACCAGTGATCCCCAGGCGGGAGCCACCGGGGAGCTGTTTTTT.

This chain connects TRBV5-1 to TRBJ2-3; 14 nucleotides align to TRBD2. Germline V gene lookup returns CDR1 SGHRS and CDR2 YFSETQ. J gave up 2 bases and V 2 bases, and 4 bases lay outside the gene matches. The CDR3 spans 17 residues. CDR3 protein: CASSFGLAGGLTDTQYF. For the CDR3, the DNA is TGCGCCAGCAGCTTTGGACTAGCGGGAGGCCTCACAGATACGCAGTATTTT. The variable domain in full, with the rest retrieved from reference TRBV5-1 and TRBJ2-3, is KAGVTQTPRYLIKTRGQQVTLSCSPISGHRSVSWYQQTPGQGLQFLFEYFSETQRNKGNFPGRFSGRQFSNSRSEMNVSTLELGDSALYLCASSFGLAGGLTDTQYFGPGTRLTVL.

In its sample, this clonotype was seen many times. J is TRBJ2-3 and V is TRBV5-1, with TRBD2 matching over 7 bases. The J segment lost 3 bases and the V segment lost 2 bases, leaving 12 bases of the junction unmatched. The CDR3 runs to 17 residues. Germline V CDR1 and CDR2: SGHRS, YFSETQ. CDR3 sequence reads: CASSFLASASGTDTQYF. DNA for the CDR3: TGCGCCAGCAGCTTTCTGGCATCGGCTAGCGGAACAGATACGCAGTATTTT.

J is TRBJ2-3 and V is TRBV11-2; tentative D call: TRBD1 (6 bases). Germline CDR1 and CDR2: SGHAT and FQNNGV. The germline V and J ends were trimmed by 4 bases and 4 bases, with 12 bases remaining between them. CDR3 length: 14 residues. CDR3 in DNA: TGTGCCAGCAGCTCGATTACAGGGTCAGATACGCAGTATTTT. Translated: CASSSITGSDTQYF.

The CDR3 sequence: CASSLGTGTSGTDTQYF. CDR3 DNA sequence: TGTGCCAGCAGCTTAGGTACTGGGACTAGCGGGACAGATACGCAGTATTTT. This rearrangement joins TRBV11-3 to TRBJ2-3; TRBD2 matches 12 bases. After removal of 1 base from V and 3 bases from J, the junction contained 5 bases not matched to a gene. The CDR3 has 17 amino acids. Per the germline V gene, CDR1 is SGHNT and CDR2 is YENEEA.

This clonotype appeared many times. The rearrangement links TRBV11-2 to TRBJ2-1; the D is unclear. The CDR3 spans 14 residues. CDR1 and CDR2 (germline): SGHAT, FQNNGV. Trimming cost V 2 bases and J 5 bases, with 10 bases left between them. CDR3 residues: CASSLMGQNNEQFF. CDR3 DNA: TGTGCCAGCAGCTTAATGGGTCAGAACAATGAGCAGTTCTTC.

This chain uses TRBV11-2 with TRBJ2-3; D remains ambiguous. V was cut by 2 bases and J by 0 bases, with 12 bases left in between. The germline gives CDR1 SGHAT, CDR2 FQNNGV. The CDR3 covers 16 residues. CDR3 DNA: TGTGCCAGCAGCTTACGGACGGGTGCTAGCACAGATACGCAGTATTTT. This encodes CASSLRTGASTDTQYF.